This T cell receptor (beta chain) originates from a study of preoperative IRX-2 immunotherapy in early breast cancer (dated by TCRdb to the late 2010s). Notes on this clone: The target of this receptor is not known. Base qualities are not provided; no much larger clone lies one nucleotide away.

Trimming leaves V shorter by 0 bases and J shorter by 5 bases, with the junction holding 4 bases beyond the gene matches. For CDR1 and CDR2, the germline V gene lists SGHRS and YFSETQ. Counted from cysteine to phenylalanine, this CDR3 has 16 amino acids. CDR3 DNA only is kept here, 48 bases in frame from base 1. The library came from the immunoSEQ multiplex PCR assay. This immuneACCESS table, as held by TCRdb, lists in-frame sequences with V and J called but not all clones. Of the missing ones, under half trace to an unresolved V gene in checked studies; the others have no known cause. The sample table lists some 35,000 clones, roughly 80% of them with a count of one. The ten largest account for roughly 1.5% of the sample. The treatment or condition label, as the study defines it: preoperative locoregional IRX-2 cytokine immunotherapy. The samples were obtained from a phase Ib study that tested preoperative, locoregional IRX-2 cytokine immunotherapy meant to prime immune responses. The donors were early-stage breast cancer patients who were given IRX-2 prior to surgery.

This chain joins TRBV5-1 to TRBJ2-3, with TRBD2 identical over 12 junction bases. The source was lymph node tissue, collected after IRX-2 immunotherapy. The receptor was derived from a human donor with breast cancer. CDR3 reads: CASSLGLAGEVDTQYF. In nucleotide form, the sequence is TGCGCCAGCAGCTTGGGACTAGCGGGGGAGGTAGATACGCAGTATTTT.